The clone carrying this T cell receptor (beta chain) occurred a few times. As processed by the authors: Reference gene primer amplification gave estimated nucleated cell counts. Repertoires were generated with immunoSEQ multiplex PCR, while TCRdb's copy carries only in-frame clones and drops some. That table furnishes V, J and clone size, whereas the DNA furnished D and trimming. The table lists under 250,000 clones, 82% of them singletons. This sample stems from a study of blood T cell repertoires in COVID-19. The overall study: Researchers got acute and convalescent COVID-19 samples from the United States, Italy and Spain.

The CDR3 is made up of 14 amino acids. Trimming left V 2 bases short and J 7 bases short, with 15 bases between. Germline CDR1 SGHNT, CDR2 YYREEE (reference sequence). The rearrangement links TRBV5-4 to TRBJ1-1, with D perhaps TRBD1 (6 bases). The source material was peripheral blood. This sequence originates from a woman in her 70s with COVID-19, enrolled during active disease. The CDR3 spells CASSFGGGAGEAFF. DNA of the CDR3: TGTGCCAGCAGCTTTGGTGGGGGCGCAGGTGAAGCTTTCTTT.